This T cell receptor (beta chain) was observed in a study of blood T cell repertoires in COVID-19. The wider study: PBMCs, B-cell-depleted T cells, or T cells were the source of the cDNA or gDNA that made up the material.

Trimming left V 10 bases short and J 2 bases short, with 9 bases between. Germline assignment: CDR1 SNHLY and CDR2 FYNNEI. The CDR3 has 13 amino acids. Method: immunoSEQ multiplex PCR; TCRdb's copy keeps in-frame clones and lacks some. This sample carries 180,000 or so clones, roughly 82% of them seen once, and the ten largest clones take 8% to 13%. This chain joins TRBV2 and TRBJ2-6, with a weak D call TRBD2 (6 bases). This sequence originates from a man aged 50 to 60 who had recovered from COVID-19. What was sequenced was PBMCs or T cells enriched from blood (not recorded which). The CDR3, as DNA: TGTGCCATAGGAGGGGCTGGGGCCAACGTCCTGACTTTC. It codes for CAIGGAGANVLTF.